The present T cell receptor (beta chain) was sequenced within a study of T-cell memory formation after mild COVID-19. As for the study in general: Largely, the TCR clusters proved donor specific.

Employing constant-segment primers, 5'RACE generated TCR alpha and TCR beta cDNA libraries bearing sample barcodes and UMIs. TCRdb analysed the 5' RACE reads with MiXCR anew, one entry per CDR3 protein. Of 410,000 or so distinct CDR3 sequences in the sample, 20% to 30% were seen once. The CDR3 runs to 13 residues. CDR1 and CDR2 (germline): GTSNPN, SVGIG (reference sequence). V gave up 2 bases and J gave up 5 bases, with 12 bases separating them. The source of this sequence is an adult woman who had mild COVID-19 (a few samples of this study predate the infection). Cell type and time point are not known. The V gene is TRBV30, the J gene TRBJ2-5; the D gene is possibly TRBD1 (6 bases). Sequencing input: PBMCs or a T cell subset sorted from them (not recorded which). CDR3 sequence reads: CAWSSRGFETQYF. CDR3 nucleotides: TGTGCCTGGAGTTCCAGGGGTTTCGAGACCCAGTACTTC.